These 20 T cell receptor beta chains share one sample of origin, sequenced in a study of PD-1 blockade in classical Hodgkin lymphoma. Time point defined: cycle 4 day 1 (C4D1), after around six weeks of nivolumab. Brentuximab vedotin exposure varied among the patients, all of whom had relapsed after autologous stem cell transplantation. Method: immunoSEQ multiplex PCR; TCRdb's copy keeps in-frame clones and lacks some. The sample contains about 32,000 clones, around 80% of which appear only once. This specimen was peripheral blood mononuclear cells (PBMCs), taken before the fourth cycle of nivolumab. The receptors originated from a human donor with classical Hodgkin lymphoma.

The V gene is TRBV5-4, the J gene TRBJ1-2, with 9 bases fitting TRBD1. Per germline, CDR1 SGHNT and CDR2 YYREEE (reference sequence). The junction had 8 bases not matched to a gene; V was cut back by 4 bases and J by 7 bases. The CDR3 length is 14 residues. CDR3 bases: TGTGCCAGCAGCCCGCGACAGGGGGGGTCTGGCTACACCTTC. Translated: CASSPRQGGSGYTF.

The chain employs TRBV7-8 and TRBJ1-1; D perhaps matches TRBD1 (6 bases). There are 13 residues in the CDR3. Germline V gene sequence: CDR1 SGHVS, CDR2 FQNEAQ. The germline V and J ends were trimmed by 3 bases and 1 base, with 6 bases remaining between them. Here the CDR3 DNA reads TGTGCCAGCAGCTTGGGACAGAACACTGAAGCTTTCTTT. Translation gives CASSLGQNTEAFF.

The chain joins TRBV7-3 to TRBJ2-7, with a weak D call TRBD1 (5 bases). Germline CDR1 is SGHTA and CDR2 is FQGTGA. The CDR3 runs to 14 residues. V was pared by 2 bases and J by 2 bases, with 10 bases between. CDR3 bases: TGTGCCAGCAGCTTATGGGGCTCCCCCTACGAGCAGTACTTC. This gives the protein CASSLWGSPYEQYF.

The chain joins TRBV4-1 to TRBJ2-5; D may be TRBD2 (6 bases). Germline-derived CDR1 and CDR2 are MGHRA and YSYEKL. The V gene lost 4 bases and the J gene lost 4 bases, with 16 bases spanning the gap. The CDR3 is 15 residues long. This CDR3 is CASSRASLGGETQYF. CDR3 sequence (DNA): TGCGCCAGCAGCCGGGCCTCCCTGGGGGGAGAGACCCAGTACTTC.

This chain joins TRBV11-3 and TRBJ1-2; D ambiguous. Germline V lookup: CDR1 SGHNT, CDR2 YENEEA. The V end lost 1 base, the J end lost 0 bases, and 9 bases lay between the germline ends. The CDR3 runs 15 residues. The CDR3 spells CASSLGSGSNYGYTF. The CDR3 DNA follows: TGTGCCAGCAGCTTAGGTTCCGGTTCTAACTATGGCTACACCTTC.

The chain links TRBV7-2 to TRBJ2-1, with no clear D. Trimming took off 9 bases at V and 7 bases at J, with 10 bases between the two ends. This CDR3 comprises 11 residues. Germline V lookup: CDR1 SGHTA, CDR2 FQGNSA. CDR3 nucleotides: TGTGCCAGTGGGCAGCGAAATGAGCAGTTCTTC. This sequence encodes CASGQRNEQFF.

This clone was detected a few times. J is TRBJ2-5 and V is TRBV9, with 10 bases fitting TRBD1. Germline V gene data show CDR1 as SGDLS and CDR2 as YYNGEE. V lost 0 bases, J lost 1 base, and 3 bases stayed unmatched. This CDR3 has 16 amino acids. The CDR3 is CASSVVGQGPQETQYF. The CDR3 region has the DNA TGTGCCAGCAGCGTAGTGGGACAGGGGCCCCAAGAGACCCAGTACTTC.

This clone was picked up a small number of times. The genes are TRBV7-2 and TRBJ2-2, with 11 positions matching TRBD2. The J segment lost 4 bases and the V segment lost 6 bases, leaving 7 bases of the junction unmatched. CDR1 is SGHTA, CDR2 FQGNSA, per germline. The CDR3 contains 16 residues. CDR3 amino acids: CASRATSGRTTGELFF. In nucleotides, the CDR3 is TGTGCCAGCAGGGCCACTAGCGGGAGAACCACCGGGGAGCTGTTTTTT.

This chain joins TRBV7-8 and TRBJ1-5, with 7 bases lining up with TRBD1. Germline loops: CDR1 SGHVS, CDR2 FQNEAQ. The length of the CDR3 is 18 residues. After removal of 0 bases from V and 0 bases from J, the junction contained 8 bases not matched to a gene. The CDR3 nucleotides are TGTGCCAGCAGCTTAGCGGACAGGAGATACTATAGCAATCAGCCCCAGCATTTT. Its translation is CASSLADRRYYSNQPQHF.

The gene calls are TRBV5-6 and TRBJ2-5, with D unresolved. The CDR3 extends over 13 amino acids. CDR1 and CDR2 from the germline V gene are SGHDT and YYEEEE. V was pared by 5 bases and J by 4 bases, with 12 bases between. The CDR3 protein is CASSKPPGETQYF. DNA of the CDR3: TGTGCCAGCAGTAAGCCCCCGGGAGAGACCCAGTACTTC.

V and J are TRBV19 and TRBJ2-2; no clear D gene. Germline V CDR1 and CDR2: LNHDA, SQIVND (reference sequence). CDR3 length: 12 residues. Deletions cut 7 bases from V and 6 bases from J, with 9 bases between. The CDR3 nucleotides read TGTGCCAGTACCACCACACCCGGGGAGCTGTTTTTT. Protein sequence: CASTTTPGELFF.

The V gene is TRBV28, the J gene TRBJ2-3; 9 positions match TRBD2. The V segment lost 3 bases and the J segment 2 bases; nucleotides outside the gene matches: 6. Germline V gene sequence: CDR1 MDHEN, CDR2 SYDVKM. The CDR3 spans 16 residues. The CDR3 protein is CASSLMLAGTTDTQYF. The CDR3 DNA sequence: TGTGCCAGCAGTTTGATGCTAGCGGGAACCACAGATACGCAGTATTTT. Using reference TRBV28 and TRBJ2-3 for the parts outside the CDR3, the full variable domain is DVKVTQSSRYLVKRTGEKVFLECVQDMDHENMFWYRQDPGLGLRLIYFSYDVKMKEKGDIPEGYSVSREKKERFSLILESASTNQTSMYLCASSLMLAGTTDTQYFGPGTRLTVL.

The gene calls are TRBV6-4 and TRBJ2-7, with D perhaps assigned TRBD1 or TRBD2 (5 bases each). Germline V gene lookup returns CDR1 MRHNA and CDR2 SNTAGT. Trimming left V 0 bases short and J 6 bases short, with 9 bases between. The CDR3 runs to 13 residues. In nucleotides, the CDR3 is TGTGCCAGCAGTGACTCGTGGGGGACCGAGCAGTACTTC. Translation gives CASSDSWGTEQYF.

The chain combines TRBV6-1 with TRBJ2-7; D is uncertain. The CDR3 spans 13 residues. CDR1 and CDR2 from the germline V gene are MNHNS and SASEGT. Trimming cost V 4 bases and J 6 bases, with 13 bases left between them. The CDR3 region has the DNA TGTGCCAGCAGTGGCCGAACCGATCGCGAGCAGTACGTC. Amino acids: CASSGRTDREQYV.

This chain uses TRBV28 with TRBJ2-7; 8 bases map to TRBD2. Germline trimming cut 4 bases from V and 0 bases from J; bases unmatched to any gene: 5. This CDR3 has 15 amino acids. Germline V gene lookup returns CDR1 MDHEN and CDR2 SYDVKM. The CDR3 coding sequence is TGTGCCAGCAGTTACGGGGGGGCCGTCTCCTACGAGCAGTACTTC. Its translation: CASSYGGAVSYEQYF. Supplemented by reference TRBV28 and TRBJ2-7, the full variable domain reads DVKVTQSSRYLVKRTGEKVFLECVQDMDHENMFWYRQDPGLGLRLIYFSYDVKMKEKGDIPEGYSVSREKKERFSLILESASTNQTSMYLCASSYGGAVSYEQYFGPGTRLTVT.

V usage is TRBV6-1 and J usage is TRBJ2-5; 10 nucleotides agree with TRBD1. This CDR3 contains 15 residues. The germline CDR1 and CDR2 sequences are MNHNS and SASEGT. V lost 4 bases, J lost 7 bases, and 9 bases stayed unmatched. The CDR3 region has the DNA TGTGCCAGCAGTGGGACAGGGGGTTCGTTTGGGACCCAGTACTTC. Protein sequence: CASSGTGGSFGTQYF.

The chain has TRBV9 and TRBJ2-5, with D possibly matching TRBD2 (5 bases). With 4 bases removed from V and 2 bases from J, the gap between germline ends came to 15 bases. Germline V gene lookup returns CDR1 SGDLS and CDR2 YYNGEE. The CDR3 contains 15 residues. CDR3 DNA sequence: TGTGCCAGCAGCCCCAGCACGGGGAATCAAGAGACCCAGTACTTC. Residues: CASSPSTGNQETQYF.

The V gene is TRBV5-6, the J gene TRBJ1-5; D remains unclear. Germline lookup yields CDR1 SGHDT and CDR2 YYEEEE. The CDR3 spans 14 residues. Trimming took 0 bases from V and 3 from J, leaving 7 bases between them. The CDR3 bases are TGTGCCAGCAGCTTGGGTACAGTCAATCAGCCCCAGCATTTT. Residues: CASSLGTVNQPQHF.

This sequence joins TRBV4-1 and TRBJ1-2; no clear D gene. Trimming took 3 bases from V and 1 from J, leaving 9 bases between them. Germline V CDR1 and CDR2: MGHRA, YSYEKL. There are 14 residues in the CDR3. CDR3 bases: TGCGCCAGCAGCCAGGAGATCGATAACTATGGCTACACCTTC. This sequence encodes CASSQEIDNYGYTF.

V usage is TRBV1 and J usage is TRBJ2-5; the table's D gene call, TRBD2, was not cross checked with the DNA. TRBV1 is marked as a pseudogene. The CDR3 length is 15 residues. The CDR3 loop is CTSKQLAGRQETQYF. The CDR3 DNA follows: TGCACCAGCAAACAACTAGCGGGGAGGCAAGAGACCCAGTACTTC.